A single sample gave rise to the 27 T cell receptor beta chains below, sequenced in a study of shared clonotypes between healthy human individuals. Repertoires were generated with immunoSEQ multiplex PCR, while TCRdb's copy carries only in-frame clones and drops some. Here the sample spans millions of clones, 90% to 95% being singletons. The sample was naive CD4+ T cells sorted from blood. Stated subset: CD45RA+ positively selected. The origin of the receptors is a man younger than 35 in good health.

This chain links TRBV6-5 with TRBJ2-7, with no clear D. Trimming pared 0 bases from V and 1 base from J, leaving 7 bases between. From germline, CDR1 is MNHEY and CDR2 SVGAGI. CDR3 size: 14 residues. The DNA of the CDR3 is TGTGCCAGCAGTTACTCGGCTACATCCTACGAGCAGTACTTC. It translates to CASSYSATSYEQYF.

This rearrangement joins TRBV6-5 to TRBJ2-2; no firm D call. Between the trimmed V and J ends, which lost 6 bases and 5 bases, there was a span of 13 bases. In germline, CDR1 is MNHEY, CDR2 SVGAGI. The CDR3 extends over 14 amino acids. This CDR3 is CASSRRPATGELFF. CDR3 nucleotide sequence: TGTGCCAGCAGCCGACGGCCTGCGACCGGGGAGCTGTTTTTT.

This clone appeared once. This sequence joins TRBV27 and TRBJ2-3, with D possibly matching TRBD1 (6 bases). The ends were cut back, 3 bases at V and 3 bases at J, with 16 bases in the middle. The CDR3 consists of 16 residues. Germline loops: CDR1 MNHEY, CDR2 SMNVEV (reference sequence). Here the CDR3 DNA reads TGTGCCAGCAGTTTGACGTCAGGGACAAGGACAGATACGCAGTATTTT. It yields the protein CASSLTSGTRTDTQYF.

The rearrangement uses TRBV4-3 and TRBJ1-2; 9 positions match TRBD1. The CDR3 runs to 14 residues. V lost 2 bases to trimming and J lost 9 bases; unmatched junction nucleotides: 7. Per the germline V gene, CDR1 is LGHNA and CDR2 is YSLEER. CDR3 nucleotide sequence: TGCGCCAGCAGCCAACTGGACAGGGGATATAGCTACACCTTC. Encoded protein: CASSQLDRGYSYTF.

This chain uses TRBV19 with TRBJ2-3; D possibly corresponds to TRBD2 (6 bases). Trimming removed 6 bases from V and 7 bases from J, with 23 bases in between. The CDR3 length is 16 residues. Germline V gives CDR1 LNHDA, CDR2 SQIVND (reference sequence). This CDR3 reads CASSSTSPLPANTQYF. CDR3 DNA: TGTGCCAGTAGCAGTACTAGCCCCCTCCCGGCAAATACGCAGTATTTT.

This chain connects TRBV6-5 to TRBJ1-5; TRBD1 matches at 7 bases. V was pared by 6 bases and J by 7 bases, with 9 bases of the junction left unmatched. Germline values: CDR1 MNHEY, CDR2 SVGAGI. The CDR3 totals 14 residues. The CDR3 coding sequence is TGTGCCAGCAGGCCTGACAGGGCGGGACAGCCCCAGCATTTT. Translating gives CASRPDRAGQPQHF.

In nucleotides, the CDR3 is TGCGCCAGCGGTTCAGGGGACTCCCAAGAGACCCAGTACTTC. It specifies CASGSGDSQETQYF. The rearrangement joins TRBV5-1 to TRBJ2-5, with D possibly called TRBD1 or TRBD2 (6 bases each). Germline loops: CDR1 SGHRS, CDR2 YFSETQ. Between the trimmed V and J ends, which lost 7 bases and 1 base, there was a span of 14 bases. The CDR3 contains 14 residues.

About this clone itself: The junction departs from the called germline gene at one end, perhaps through a read error. The chain is built from TRBV28 and TRBJ1-6; 9 bases align to TRBD1. Per the germline V gene, CDR1 is MDHEN and CDR2 is SYDVKM. The CDR3 runs to 15 residues. The CDR3, as DNA: TGTGCCAGCAGTTTAATTGGGACAGGGTATTCCCCCCTCCACTTT. This gives the protein CASSLIGTGYSPLHF. Complete variable domain (other parts from reference TRBV28 and TRBJ1-6): DVKVTQSSRYLVKRTGEKVFLECVQDMDHENMFWYRQDPGLGLRLIYFSYDVKMKEKGDIPEGYSVSREKKERFSLILESASTNQTSMYLCASSLIGTGYSPLHFGNGTRLTVT.

The chain carries TRBV18 and TRBJ1-5; TRBD1 agrees at 8 bases. Trimming removed 4 bases from V and 2 bases from J; junction bases left unmatched: 7. Looked up from germline, CDR1 is KGHSH and CDR2 is LQKENI. The CDR3 extends over 16 amino acids. CDR3 protein: CASSRFGQGGNQPQHF. CDR3 in DNA: TGTGCCAGCTCACGATTCGGACAGGGTGGCAATCAGCCCCAGCATTTT.

The chain couples TRBV2 to TRBJ2-1; the D gene is possibly TRBD2 (6 bases). Germline assignment: CDR1 SNHLY and CDR2 FYNNEI. This CDR3 contains 15 residues. V lost 6 bases and J lost 4, with 16 bases in between. CDR3 amino acids: CASSGTGGAYNEQFF. For the CDR3, the DNA is TGTGCCAGCAGCGGAACGGGCGGGGCTTACAATGAGCAGTTCTTC.

The chain joins TRBV29-1 to TRBJ1-1, with TRBD1 identical over 9 bases. Germline V gene data show CDR1 as SQVTM and CDR2 as ANQGSEA. The V gene end was trimmed by 7 bases and the J gene end by 5 bases; junction bases not matched to a gene: 8. The CDR3 sequence is 13 residues long. The CDR3 nucleotides are TGCAGCGCTTACAGGGGGCTCGGTACTGAAGCTTTCTTT. Amino acid sequence: CSAYRGLGTEAFF.

The chain employs TRBV7-9 and TRBJ1-1; 7 positions agree with TRBD1. Germline CDR1 and CDR2: SEHNR and FQNEAQ (reference sequence). The CDR3 totals 16 residues. The junction had 13 bases not matched to a gene; V was cut back by 6 bases and J by 3 bases. The DNA for the CDR3 is TGTGCCAGCAGTTCAAGGACAGGATTTGCTGACACTGAAGCTTTCTTT. This encodes CASSSRTGFADTEAFF.

The chain employs TRBV5-1 and TRBJ2-1; 10 nucleotides agree with TRBD2. CDR3 length: 15 amino acids. The germline V gene has CDR1 SGHRS and CDR2 YFSETQ. J was trimmed by 3 bases and V by 4 bases; bases with no gene match: 4. The CDR3 is CASSRRLAGYNEQFF. The CDR3 nucleotides are TGCGCCAGCAGCAGACGACTAGCGGGCTACAATGAGCAGTTCTTC. Variable domain in full (rest from reference TRBV5-1 and TRBJ2-1): KAGVTQTPRYLIKTRGQQVTLSCSPISGHRSVSWYQQTPGQGLQFLFEYFSETQRNKGNFPGRFSGRQFSNSRSEMNVSTLELGDSALYLCASSRRLAGYNEQFFGPGTRLTVL.

This sequence joins TRBV2 and TRBJ2-1; 10 nucleotides match TRBD1. Germline CDR1 reads SNHLY; CDR2 reads FYNNEI. The CDR3 runs to 15 residues. V shed 6 bases, J shed 8 bases, and the junction held 10 bases outside the gene matches. CDR3 DNA sequence: TGTGCCAGCAGGGGCGTCGGGACAGGGGAGGATGAGCAGTTCTTC. Protein sequence: CASRGVGTGEDEQFF.

V gene TRBV28 combines with J gene TRBJ2-5; 9 bases map to TRBD1. The trim removed 5 bases at V and 5 bases at J, leaving 6 bases unmatched. CDR3 length equals 14 residues. CDR1 is MDHEN and CDR2 is SYDVKM in the germline V gene. The CDR3 loop is CASSETGGRETQYF. CDR3 sequence (DNA): TGTGCCAGCAGTGAAACAGGGGGCAGGGAGACCCAGTACTTC.

This chain joins TRBV5-1 and TRBJ2-7; D unclear. Deletions cut 4 bases from V and 2 bases from J, with 16 bases between. The CDR3 is 15 amino acids. CDR1 SGHRS and CDR2 YFSETQ come from the germline V gene. The CDR3 DNA is TGCGCCAGCAGCCCCCTTTCCCCCGGGCCCTACGAGCAGTACTTC. Translated, it gives CASSPLSPGPYEQYF. The whole variable domain, remainder taken from reference TRBV5-1 and TRBJ2-7, is KAGVTQTPRYLIKTRGQQVTLSCSPISGHRSVSWYQQTPGQGLQFLFEYFSETQRNKGNFPGRFSGRQFSNSRSEMNVSTLELGDSALYLCASSPLSPGPYEQYFGPGTRLTVT.

A note on this clone: The junction departs from germline at one end; a sequencing error may be responsible. The chain has TRBV6-5 and TRBJ2-6; TRBD1 aligns across 7 bases. This CDR3 spans 12 amino acids. CDR1 is MNHEY and CDR2 is SVGAGI in the germline V gene. The CDR3 loop reads CASSYSGQTSFF. The CDR3 bases are TGTGCCAGCAGTTACTCGGGACAGACTTCTTTCTTC.

V gene TRBV9 combines with J gene TRBJ1-3; 8 bases match TRBD1. The CDR3 totals 17 residues. V lost 3 bases, J lost 4 bases, and 12 bases stayed unmatched. In germline, CDR1 is SGDLS, CDR2 YYNGEE. CDR3 nucleotides: TGTGCCAGCAGCGCAAGACAGGGGCCCCCGCAAGGAAACACCATATATTTT. Translation: CASSARQGPPQGNTIYF.

This sequence joins TRBV2 and TRBJ2-7; D gene unclear. Germline V CDR1 and CDR2: SNHLY, FYNNEI. The CDR3 is made up of 13 amino acids. V was pared by 7 bases and J by 2 bases, with 12 bases between. The CDR3 sequence: CASTTTLPYEQYF. The CDR3 DNA follows: TGTGCCAGCACAACGACGCTTCCCTACGAGCAGTACTTC.

The chain links TRBV21-1 to TRBJ1-5; no check of the table's D call, TRBD1, against the DNA was made. TRBV21-1 is a pseudogene. The CDR3 runs 16 residues. The CDR3 coding sequence is TGTGCCAGCATGCAGCCGGAGCAGGGGGGCAATCAGCCCCAGCATTTT. This gives the protein CASMQPEQGGNQPQHF.

This clone occurred a few times. The chain combines TRBV7-6 with TRBJ2-5; perhaps TRBD1 as D (6 bases). There are 16 residues in the CDR3. Looked up from germline, CDR1 is SGHVS and CDR2 is FNYEAQ. The V end lost 0 bases, the J end lost 5 bases, and 16 bases lay between the germline ends. CDR3 nucleotide sequence: TGTGCCAGCAGCTTAGCACAGACGGGACAATTGGAGACCCAGTACTTC. This translates into CASSLAQTGQLETQYF.

The V and J genes are TRBV25-1 and TRBJ2-1; 8 nucleotides match TRBD1. The J segment lost 9 bases and the V segment lost 4 bases, leaving 2 bases of the junction unmatched. The CDR3 has 12 residues. CDR1 is MGHDK and CDR2 is SYGVNS in the germline V gene. Here the CDR3 DNA reads TGTGCCAGCAGTGCAGGGGGCGGTGAGCAGTTCTTC. It encodes CASSAGGGEQFF.

V gene TRBV5-6 combines with J gene TRBJ1-4; D not certain. The germline V and J ends were trimmed by 1 base and 0 bases, with 7 bases remaining between them. This CDR3 has 15 amino acids. Germline V gene data show CDR1 as SGHDT and CDR2 as YYEEEE. This CDR3 is CASSLPDATNEKLFF. Here the CDR3 DNA reads TGTGCCAGCAGCTTGCCTGATGCAACTAATGAAAAACTGTTTTTT.

The chain uses TRBV6-6 and TRBJ2-4, with D perhaps TRBD1 (6 bases). The CDR3 is 15 residues long. Germline V gene lookup returns CDR1 MNHNY and CDR2 SVGAGI (reference sequence). V was trimmed by 0 bases and J by 4 bases, leaving 10 bases between them. CDR3 sequence reads: CASSYSTGWKNIQYF. CDR3 nucleotide sequence: TGTGCCAGCAGTTACTCGACAGGATGGAAAAACATTCAGTACTTC.

The rearrangement joins TRBV2 to TRBJ2-7, with 7 bases aligning to TRBD1. J was trimmed by 7 bases and V by 6 bases; bases with no gene match: 15. Germline CDR1 is SNHLY and CDR2 is FYNNEI. The CDR3 covers 15 residues. The CDR3 is CASSPDRVSSREQYF. DNA for the CDR3: TGTGCCAGCAGCCCCGACAGGGTATCCTCCCGGGAGCAGTACTTC.

This chain joins TRBV5-4 and TRBJ2-7, with D possibly being TRBD1 (6 bases). V was shortened by 3 bases and J by 0 bases, with 7 bases between the two germline ends. The CDR3 is 13 residues long. Germline V CDR1 and CDR2: SGHNT, YYREEE (reference sequence). The CDR3 loop is CASSWDISYEQYF. The DNA of the CDR3 is TGTGCCAGCAGCTGGGACATCTCCTACGAGCAGTACTTC.

This clone was recorded at least ten times. The chain employs TRBV6-6 and TRBJ2-7; the match to TRBD1 covers 7 bases. The V segment lost 4 bases and the J segment 0 bases; nucleotides outside the gene matches: 6. The germline gives CDR1 MNHNY, CDR2 SVGAGI (reference sequence). The CDR3 has 15 amino acids. CDR3 protein: CASSLDRIPSYEQYF. The CDR3 DNA sequence: TGTGCCAGCAGTTTGGACAGGATCCCCTCCTACGAGCAGTACTTC.